These 18 T cell receptor beta chains came from one sample sequenced in a study of shared clonotypes between healthy human individuals. Data came from immunoSEQ multiplex PCR; TCRdb stores just in-frame clones and leaves some out. The repertoire includes hundreds of thousands of clones, around 97% of them detected once, and around 0.06% sits in the top ten. The specimen was naive CD4+ T cells sorted from blood. This sample's subset: CD45RA+ positively selected. The receptors were gathered from a woman aged 25 to 39 in good health.

J is TRBJ2-1 and V is TRBV5-1; 11 bases agree with TRBD2. There are 16 residues in the CDR3. The V gene's germline CDR1 is SGHRS and CDR2 YFSETQ. Trimming removed 4 bases from V and 4 bases from J; junction bases left unmatched: 7. This CDR3 reads CASSGTGTSGYNEQFF. For the CDR3, the DNA is TGCGCCAGCAGCGGGACCGGGACTAGCGGATACAATGAGCAGTTCTTC.

The genes are TRBV9 and TRBJ2-2; 11 bases agree with TRBD2. The CDR3 length is 18 residues. CDR1 is SGDLS and CDR2 is YYNGEE in the germline V gene. Losses at the gene ends were 0 bases for V and 4 bases for J; bases not matched to a gene: 8. Written as DNA, the CDR3 is TGTGCCAGCAGCGTAGCAGTCTTGGGACTAGCGGCCACCGGGGAGCTGTTTTTT. This translates into CASSVAVLGLAATGELFF.

With regard to this clone: Other DNA sequences within the sample encode an identical CDR3. CDR3 DNA sequence: TGTGCCAGCAGCCCAGGACAGGGGTACGAGCAGTACTTC. Translating it yields CASSPGQGYEQYF. The V and J genes are TRBV11-3 and TRBJ2-7; 9 nucleotides align to TRBD1. The CDR3 loop spans 13 amino acids. CDR1 is SGHNT, CDR2 YENEEA, per germline. The junction had 3 bases not matched to a gene; V was cut back by 5 bases and J by 4 bases.

The chain has TRBV18 and TRBJ1-5; D is possibly TRBD1 (6 bases). Germline CDR1 and CDR2: KGHSH and LQKENI. This CDR3 contains 16 residues. Between the trimmed V and J ends, which lost 3 bases and 2 bases, there was a span of 14 bases. The CDR3 region is CASSPRTVEGNQPQHF. Written as DNA, the CDR3 is TGTGCCAGCTCACCCCGGACAGTGGAGGGCAATCAGCCCCAGCATTTT. Full variable domain (rest looked up from reference TRBV18 and TRBJ1-5): NAGVMQNPRHLVRRRGQEARLRCSPMKGHSHVYWYRQLPEEGLKFMVYLQKENIIDESGMPKERFSAEFPKEGPSILRIQQVVRGDSAAYFCASSPRTVEGNQPQHFGDGTRLSIL.

The chain is built from TRBV10-1 and TRBJ2-6; possible D gene TRBD1, 5 bases. Germline loops: CDR1 WNHNN, CDR2 SYGVQD (reference sequence). With 8 bases removed from V and 0 bases from J, the gap between germline ends came to 17 bases. The CDR3 is made up of 17 amino acids. CDR3 sequence: CASEETVSNSGANVLTF. In DNA, the CDR3 is TGCGCCAGCGAGGAGACAGTTTCCAACTCTGGGGCCAACGTCCTGACTTTC.

This rearrangement joins TRBV11-2 to TRBJ2-7, with 12 bases fitting TRBD1. Germline V lookup: CDR1 SGHAT, CDR2 FQNNGV. This CDR3 comprises 17 residues. The V and J ends lost 3 bases and 5 bases, in that order; junction bases with no gene match: 11. The chain's CDR3 is CASSFTGTGGMRDEQYF. The CDR3 DNA sequence: TGTGCCAGCAGCTTCACCGGGACAGGGGGCATGAGGGACGAGCAGTACTTC.

In regard to this clone: This sample also contains other DNA sequences that code for the same CDR3. V is TRBV5-1 and J is TRBJ2-7, with 8 nucleotides matching TRBD2. CDR3 size: 14 residues. Germline CDR1 reads SGHRS; CDR2 reads YFSETQ. V lost 0 bases to trimming and J lost 3 bases; unmatched junction nucleotides: 2. Written as DNA, the CDR3 is TGCGCCAGCAGCTTGGCAGCGGGAGTCTACGAGCAGTACTTC. Its protein is CASSLAAGVYEQYF.

This chain links TRBV5-1 with TRBJ1-2; D ambiguous. The length of the CDR3 is 11 residues. From germline, CDR1 is SGHRS and CDR2 YFSETQ. Trimming removed 3 bases from V and 5 bases from J, with 5 bases in between. CDR3 sequence (DNA): TGCGCCAGCAGCTCCGGGTATGGCTACACCTTC. This sequence encodes CASSSGYGYTF.

The chain links TRBV5-1 to TRBJ2-7; a weak D match, TRBD2 (5 bases). V was shortened by 0 bases and J by 7 bases, with 14 bases between the two germline ends. CDR3 length: 14 residues. CDR1 SGHRS and CDR2 YFSETQ come from the germline V gene. The CDR3 spells CASSLAGPTIEQYF. The CDR3 DNA sequence: TGCGCCAGCAGCTTGGCCGGACCGACTATAGAGCAGTACTTC.

This chain links TRBV19 with TRBJ1-1, with TRBD1 matching 8 bases. The V and J ends lost 6 bases and 4 bases, in that order; junction bases with no gene match: 7. The CDR3 length is 14 residues. The germline V gene has CDR1 LNHDA and CDR2 SQIVND (reference sequence). As DNA, the CDR3 is TGTGCCAGTAGACTTAAAACAGGGGGCACTGAAGCTTTCTTT. Amino acids: CASRLKTGGTEAFF. The entire variable domain, with the rest obtained from reference TRBV19 and TRBJ1-1, is as follows: DGGITQSPKYLFRKEGQNVTLSCEQNLNHDAMYWYRQDPGQGLRLIYYSQIVNDFQKGDIAEGYSVSREKKESFPLTVTSAQKNPTAFYLCASRLKTGGTEAFFGQGTRLTVV.

This sequence joins TRBV5-4 and TRBJ1-1; TRBD1 agrees at 10 bases. The V gene's germline CDR1 is SGHNT and CDR2 YYREEE (reference sequence). Unmatched junction bases numbered 2, after V lost 5 bases and J lost 4 bases. The CDR3 spans 13 residues. CDR3 nucleotide sequence: TGTGCCAGCAGGAGGACAGGGGGCACTGAAGCTTTCTTT. Its translation is CASRRTGGTEAFF.

This chain links TRBV6-1 with TRBJ1-1; D gene unclear. Germline CDR1 is MNHNS and CDR2 is SASEGT. Trimming took off 1 base at V and 3 bases at J, with 9 bases between the two ends. The CDR3 totals 14 residues. CDR3 bases: TGTGCCAGCAGTGAAGGTGGATTCGACACTGAAGCTTTCTTT. It is translated as CASSEGGFDTEAFF.

V is TRBV6-5 and J is TRBJ2-2; unclear D gene. Germline CDR1 and CDR2: MNHEY and SVGAGI. The V and J ends lost 9 bases and 0 bases respectively, with 8 bases between them. This CDR3 is built from 13 residues. CDR3 nucleotide sequence: TGTGCCAGTATTTCACCGAACACCGGGGAGCTGTTTTTT. It yields the protein CASISPNTGELFF.

The chain combines TRBV5-5 with TRBJ2-7, with a weak D call TRBD1 (5 bases). CDR3 length: 14 amino acids. Germline CDR1 and CDR2: SGHKS and YYEKEE (reference sequence). V was shortened by 0 bases and J by 2 bases, with 9 bases between the two germline ends. CDR3 in amino acids: CASSLEWTPYEQYF. The CDR3 bases are TGTGCCAGCAGCTTGGAGTGGACACCCTACGAGCAGTACTTC.

The chain is built from TRBV19 and TRBJ2-7, with 10 nucleotides matching TRBD2. The germline V gene has CDR1 LNHDA and CDR2 SQIVND (reference sequence). This CDR3 has 15 residues. V was clipped by 3 bases and J by 2 bases; unmatched bases: 4. CDR3 region: CASSIETSGPYEQYF. CDR3 in DNA: TGTGCCAGTAGTATTGAGACTAGCGGGCCCTACGAGCAGTACTTC.

J is TRBJ2-7 and V is TRBV6-1; D is undetermined. Deletions cut 4 bases from V and 3 bases from J, with 10 bases between. Germline values: CDR1 MNHNS, CDR2 SASEGT. This CDR3 has 13 amino acids. The DNA of the CDR3 is TGTGCCAGCAGTGTGCAGGTTCTCTACGAGCAGTACTTC. Amino acid sequence: CASSVQVLYEQYF.

The J gene is TRBJ2-1, the V gene TRBV25-1; D not resolved. Per the germline V gene, CDR1 is MGHDK and CDR2 is SYGVNS. This CDR3 spans 13 amino acids. The germline V and J ends were trimmed by 5 bases and 7 bases, with 12 bases remaining between them. CDR3 DNA sequence: TGTGCCAGCAGTTCCCGTTATTTGAATGAGCAGTTCTTC. Amino acids: CASSSRYLNEQFF.

The rearrangement joins TRBV4-1 to TRBJ2-1; D is tentatively TRBD1 or TRBD2 (6 bases each). V was trimmed by 7 bases and J by 4 bases, leaving 35 bases between them. There are 21 residues in the CDR3. CDR1 and CDR2 (germline): MGHRA, YSYEKL. Here the CDR3 reads CASTLRGDRGFSGDQYNEQFF. The CDR3 DNA sequence: TGCGCCAGCACCCTAAGGGGAGATAGGGGGTTTAGCGGAGACCAATACAATGAGCAGTTCTTC.